This T cell receptor beta chain was profiled in a study of T cell changes during pregnancy in multiple sclerosis. The data were produced by immunoSEQ multiplex PCR, yet TCRdb's version contains in-frame clones alone and is incomplete. The table has around 50,000 clones, about nine tenths seen once. From germline, CDR1 is SGDLS and CDR2 YYNGEE. The CDR3 has 15 residues. The V and J ends lost 3 bases and 4 bases respectively, with 14 bases between them. The sequencing here drew on CD4+ T cells from peripheral blood mononuclear cells, taken in the third trimester of pregnancy. The chain carries TRBV9 and TRBJ1-5; tentative D call: TRBD1 (6 bases). The sequence was collected from a female donor with multiple sclerosis, enrolled in a pregnancy study. The CDR3 sequence: CASSDEGQLNQPQHF. The DNA of the CDR3 is TGTGCCAGCAGCGATGAAGGACAGTTAAATCAGCCCCAGCATTTT.